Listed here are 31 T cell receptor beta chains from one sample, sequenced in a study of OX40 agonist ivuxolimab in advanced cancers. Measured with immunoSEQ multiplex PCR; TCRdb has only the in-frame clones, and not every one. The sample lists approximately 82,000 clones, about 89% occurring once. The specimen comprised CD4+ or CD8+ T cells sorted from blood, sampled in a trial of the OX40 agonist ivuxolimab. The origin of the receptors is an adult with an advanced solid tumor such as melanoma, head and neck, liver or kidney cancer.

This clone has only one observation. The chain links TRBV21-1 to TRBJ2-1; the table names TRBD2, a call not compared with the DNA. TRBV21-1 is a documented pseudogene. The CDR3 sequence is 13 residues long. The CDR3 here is CASSKIRTNEQFF. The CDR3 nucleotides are TGTGCCAGCAGCAAAATCCGGACTAATGAGCAGTTCTTC.

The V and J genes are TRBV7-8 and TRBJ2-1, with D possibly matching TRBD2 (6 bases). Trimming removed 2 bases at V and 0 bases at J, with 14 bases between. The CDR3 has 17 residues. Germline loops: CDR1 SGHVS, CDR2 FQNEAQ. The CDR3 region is CASSLRDPGSSYNEQFF. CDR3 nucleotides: TGTGCCAGCAGCTTACGGGACCCCGGGAGCTCCTACAATGAGCAGTTCTTC.

CDR3 residues: CASSDPGQGSYEQYF. The DNA of the CDR3 is TGTGCCAGCAGCGATCCGGGACAGGGATCCTACGAGCAGTACTTC. V usage is TRBV7-3 and J usage is TRBJ2-7, with TRBD1 matching 9 bases. The V segment lost 5 bases and the J segment 1 base; nucleotides outside the gene matches: 6. The germline CDR1 and CDR2 sequences are SGHTA and FQGTGA. CDR3 length equals 15 residues.

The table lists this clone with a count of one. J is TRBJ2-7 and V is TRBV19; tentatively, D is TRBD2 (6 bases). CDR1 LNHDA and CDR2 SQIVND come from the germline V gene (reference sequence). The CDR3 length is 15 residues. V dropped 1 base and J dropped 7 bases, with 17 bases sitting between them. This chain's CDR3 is CASSIGPRKGGEQYF. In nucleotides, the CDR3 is TGTGCCAGTAGTATAGGGCCAAGGAAGGGAGGTGAGCAGTACTTC.

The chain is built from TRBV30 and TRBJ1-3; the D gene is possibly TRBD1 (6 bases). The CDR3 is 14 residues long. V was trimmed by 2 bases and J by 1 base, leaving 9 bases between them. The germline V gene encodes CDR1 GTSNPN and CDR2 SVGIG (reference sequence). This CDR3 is CAWSQGQSGNTIYF. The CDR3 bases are TGTGCCTGGAGTCAGGGGCAGTCTGGAAACACCATATATTTT.

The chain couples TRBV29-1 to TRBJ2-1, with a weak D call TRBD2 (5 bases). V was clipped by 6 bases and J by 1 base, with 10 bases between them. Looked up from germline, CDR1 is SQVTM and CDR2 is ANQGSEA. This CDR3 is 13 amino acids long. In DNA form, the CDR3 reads TGCAGCGTGGTTATAGCGTCCTACAATGAGCAGTTCTTC. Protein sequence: CSVVIASYNEQFF.

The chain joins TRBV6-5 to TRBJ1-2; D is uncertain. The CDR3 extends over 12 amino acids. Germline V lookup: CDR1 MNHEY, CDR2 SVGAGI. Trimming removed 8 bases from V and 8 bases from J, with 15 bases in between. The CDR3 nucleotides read TGTGCCAGCGGTTCAGGACCCCTCGGCTACACCTTC. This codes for CASGSGPLGYTF.

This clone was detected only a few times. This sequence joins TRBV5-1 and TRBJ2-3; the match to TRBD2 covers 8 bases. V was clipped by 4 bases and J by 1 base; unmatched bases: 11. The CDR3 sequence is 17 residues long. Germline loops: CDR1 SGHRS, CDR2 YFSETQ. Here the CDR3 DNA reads TGCGCCAGCAGCGCTGGACTAGCCAACGCGGGCACAGATACGCAGTATTTT. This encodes CASSAGLANAGTDTQYF.

The DNA of the CDR3 is TGTGCCTGGAGTGCACTAGGAGGGAACACTGAAGCTTTCTTT. Translating it yields CAWSALGGNTEAFF. This chain joins TRBV30 and TRBJ1-1; no reliable D call. Trimming cost V 1 base and J 1 base, with 10 bases left between them. CDR3 length: 14 residues. Per the germline V gene, CDR1 is GTSNPN and CDR2 is SVGIG (reference sequence).

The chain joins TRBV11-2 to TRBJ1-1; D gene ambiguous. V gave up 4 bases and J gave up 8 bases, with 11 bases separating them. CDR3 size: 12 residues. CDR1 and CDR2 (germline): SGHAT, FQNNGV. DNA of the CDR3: TGTGCCAGCAGCTCACGAGAGGCCGAAGCTTTCTTT. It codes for CASSSREAEAFF.

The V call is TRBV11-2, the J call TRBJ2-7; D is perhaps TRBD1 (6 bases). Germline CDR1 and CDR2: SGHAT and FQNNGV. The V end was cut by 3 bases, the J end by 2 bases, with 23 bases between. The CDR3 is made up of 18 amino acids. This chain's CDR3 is CASSLGLGPRGPTYEQYF. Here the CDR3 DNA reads TGTGCCAGCAGCTTGGGGCTAGGGCCCAGGGGACCAACCTACGAGCAGTACTTC.

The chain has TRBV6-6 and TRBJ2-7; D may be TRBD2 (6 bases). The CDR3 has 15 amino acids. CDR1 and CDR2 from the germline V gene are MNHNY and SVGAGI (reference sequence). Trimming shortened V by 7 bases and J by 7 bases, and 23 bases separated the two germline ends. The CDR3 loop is CASTYGGTDIGEQYF. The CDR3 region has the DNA TGTGCCAGCACCTACGGGGGTACAGATATAGGAGAGCAGTACTTC.

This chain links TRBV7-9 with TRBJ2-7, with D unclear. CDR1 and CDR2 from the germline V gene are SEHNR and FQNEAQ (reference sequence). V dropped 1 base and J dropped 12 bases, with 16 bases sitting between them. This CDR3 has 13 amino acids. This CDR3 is CASSLVNVPGAYF. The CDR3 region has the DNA TGTGCCAGCAGCTTAGTGAATGTTCCGGGTGCGTACTTC.

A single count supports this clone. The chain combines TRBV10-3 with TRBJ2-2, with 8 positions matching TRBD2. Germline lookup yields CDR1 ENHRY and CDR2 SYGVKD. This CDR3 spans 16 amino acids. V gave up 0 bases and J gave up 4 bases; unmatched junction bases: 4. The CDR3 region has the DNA TGTGCCATCAGTGAGTCGCGTCTAGCGGGCACCGGGGAGCTGTTTTTT. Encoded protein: CAISESRLAGTGELFF.

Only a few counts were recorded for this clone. The CDR3: CAWGNNYGYTF. The CDR3 bases are TGTGCCTGGGGTAACAACTATGGCTACACCTTC. The V gene is TRBV30, the J gene TRBJ1-2; D ambiguous. CDR1 is GTSNPN, CDR2 SVGIG, per germline (reference sequence). The CDR3 is 11 amino acids. The V end was cut by 5 bases, the J end by 2 bases, with 6 bases between.

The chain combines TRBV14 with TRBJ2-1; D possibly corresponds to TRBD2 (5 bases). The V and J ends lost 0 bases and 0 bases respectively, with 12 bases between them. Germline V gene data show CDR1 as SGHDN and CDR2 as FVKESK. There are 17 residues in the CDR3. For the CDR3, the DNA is TGTGCCAGCAGCCAAGATACTCGGACTGCCTCCTACAATGAGCAGTTCTTC. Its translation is CASSQDTRTASYNEQFF.

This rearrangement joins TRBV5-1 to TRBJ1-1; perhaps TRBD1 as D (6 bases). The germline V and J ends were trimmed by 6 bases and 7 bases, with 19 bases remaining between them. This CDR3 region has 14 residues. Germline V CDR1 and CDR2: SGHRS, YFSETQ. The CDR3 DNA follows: TGCGCCAGCAAACCAATTGGGGGCCCCAATGAAGCTTTCTTT. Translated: CASKPIGGPNEAFF.

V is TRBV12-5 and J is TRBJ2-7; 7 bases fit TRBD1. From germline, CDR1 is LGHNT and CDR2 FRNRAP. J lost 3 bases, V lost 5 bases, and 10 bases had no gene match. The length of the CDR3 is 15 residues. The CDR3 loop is CASGPDTGVYYEQYF. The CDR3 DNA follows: TGTGCTAGTGGTCCTGATACAGGGGTTTACTACGAGCAGTACTTC.

The CDR3 bases are TGTGCCAGCGCAGATGATAGCAATCAGCCCCAGCATTTT. It specifies CASADDSNQPQHF. This rearrangement joins TRBV2 to TRBJ1-5; D is undetermined. The ends were cut back, 8 bases at V and 0 bases at J, with 8 bases in the middle. Germline V gene sequence: CDR1 SNHLY, CDR2 FYNNEI. This CDR3 is 13 amino acids long. Using reference TRBV2 and TRBJ1-5 for the parts outside the CDR3, the full variable domain is EPEVTQTPSHQVTQMGQEVILRCVPISNHLYFYWYRQILGQKVEFLVSFYNNEISEKSEIFDDQFSVERPDGSNFTLKIRSTKLEDSAMYFCASADDSNQPQHFGDGTRLSIL.

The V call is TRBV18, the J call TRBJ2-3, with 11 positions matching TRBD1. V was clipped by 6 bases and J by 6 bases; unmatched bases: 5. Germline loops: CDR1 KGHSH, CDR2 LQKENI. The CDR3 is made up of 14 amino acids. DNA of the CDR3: TGTGCCAGCTCCGGACAGGGGGCAGGGGATACGCAGTATTTT. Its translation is CASSGQGAGDTQYF.

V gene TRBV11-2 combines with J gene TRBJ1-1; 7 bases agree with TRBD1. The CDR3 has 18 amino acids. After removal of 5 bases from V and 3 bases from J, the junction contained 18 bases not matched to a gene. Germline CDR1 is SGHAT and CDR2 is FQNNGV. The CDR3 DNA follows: TGTGCCAGCAGCGTTAGTCGGAGACAGGGACTTTTGGACACTGAAGCTTTCTTT. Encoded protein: CASSVSRRQGLLDTEAFF.

The CDR3 nucleotides are TGTGCCAGCAGTTACGGGGGGAGGCCTAATGAAAAACTGTTTTTT. Amino acids: CASSYGGRPNEKLFF. This rearrangement joins TRBV6-5 to TRBJ1-4; D perhaps matches TRBD1 (5 bases). Between the trimmed V and J ends, which lost 2 bases and 3 bases, there was a span of 10 bases. Germline assignment: CDR1 MNHEY and CDR2 SVGAGI. The CDR3 runs 15 residues.

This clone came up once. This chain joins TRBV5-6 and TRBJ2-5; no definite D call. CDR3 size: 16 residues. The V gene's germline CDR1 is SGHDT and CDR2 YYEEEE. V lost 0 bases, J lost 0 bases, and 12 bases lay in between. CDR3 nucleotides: TGTGCCAGCAGCTTGGCTTTTAGCACGTACCAAGAGACCCAGTACTTC. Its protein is CASSLAFSTYQETQYF.

Here the CDR3 DNA reads TGTGCCAGCAGTTACTCGAGCGGGGGGCTGGCGACCCAGTACTTC. Translation: CASSYSSGGLATQYF. The chain carries TRBV6-6 and TRBJ2-5, with 9 positions matching TRBD2. V lost 0 bases to trimming and J lost 7 bases; unmatched junction nucleotides: 6. Per germline, CDR1 MNHNY and CDR2 SVGAGI (reference sequence). The CDR3 has 15 amino acids.

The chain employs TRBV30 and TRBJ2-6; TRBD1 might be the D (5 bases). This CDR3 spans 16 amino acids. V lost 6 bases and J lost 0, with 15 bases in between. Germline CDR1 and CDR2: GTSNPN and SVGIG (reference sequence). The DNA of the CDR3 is TGTGCCTGCTCAGGGATGGGCCTCTCTGGGGCCAACGTCCTGACTTTC. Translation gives CACSGMGLSGANVLTF.

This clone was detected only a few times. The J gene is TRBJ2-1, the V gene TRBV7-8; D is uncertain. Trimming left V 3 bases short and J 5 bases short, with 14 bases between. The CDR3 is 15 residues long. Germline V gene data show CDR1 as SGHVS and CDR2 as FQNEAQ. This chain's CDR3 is CASSFQIFPHNEQFF. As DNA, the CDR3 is TGTGCCAGCAGCTTTCAAATCTTCCCCCACAATGAGCAGTTCTTC.

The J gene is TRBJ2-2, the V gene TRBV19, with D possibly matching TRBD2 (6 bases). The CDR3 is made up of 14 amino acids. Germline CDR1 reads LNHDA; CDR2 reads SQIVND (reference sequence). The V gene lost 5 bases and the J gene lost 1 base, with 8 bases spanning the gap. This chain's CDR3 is CASSSGGNTGELFF. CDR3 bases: TGTGCCAGTAGTTCCGGGGGGAACACCGGGGAGCTGTTTTTT.

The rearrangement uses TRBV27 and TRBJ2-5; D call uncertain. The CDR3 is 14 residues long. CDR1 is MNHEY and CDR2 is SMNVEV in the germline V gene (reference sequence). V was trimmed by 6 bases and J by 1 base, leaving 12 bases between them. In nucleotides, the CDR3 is TGTGCCAGCAGCAAAGGTCTTTTCCAAGAGACCCAGTACTTC. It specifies CASSKGLFQETQYF.

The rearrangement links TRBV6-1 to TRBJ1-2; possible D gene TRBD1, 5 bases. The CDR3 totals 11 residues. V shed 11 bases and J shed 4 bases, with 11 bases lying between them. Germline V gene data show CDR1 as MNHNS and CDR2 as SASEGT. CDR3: CAGGKPYGYTF. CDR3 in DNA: TGTGCCGGGGGAAAACCCTATGGCTACACCTTC.

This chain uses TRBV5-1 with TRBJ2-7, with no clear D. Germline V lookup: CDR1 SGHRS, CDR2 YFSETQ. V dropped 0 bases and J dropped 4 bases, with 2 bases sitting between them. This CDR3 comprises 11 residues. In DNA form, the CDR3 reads TGCGCCAGCAGCTTGGAATACGAGCAGTACTTC. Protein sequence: CASSLEYEQYF.

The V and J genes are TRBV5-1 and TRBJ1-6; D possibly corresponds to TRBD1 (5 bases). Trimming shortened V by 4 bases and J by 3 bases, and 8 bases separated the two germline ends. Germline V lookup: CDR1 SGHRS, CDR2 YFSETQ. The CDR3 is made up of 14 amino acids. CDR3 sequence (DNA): TGCGCCAGCAGCGTCCAGGGCTATAATTCACCCCTCCACTTT. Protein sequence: CASSVQGYNSPLHF. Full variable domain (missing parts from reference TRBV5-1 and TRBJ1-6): KAGVTQTPRYLIKTRGQQVTLSCSPISGHRSVSWYQQTPGQGLQFLFEYFSETQRNKGNFPGRFSGRQFSNSRSEMNVSTLELGDSALYLCASSVQGYNSPLHFGNGTRLTVT.